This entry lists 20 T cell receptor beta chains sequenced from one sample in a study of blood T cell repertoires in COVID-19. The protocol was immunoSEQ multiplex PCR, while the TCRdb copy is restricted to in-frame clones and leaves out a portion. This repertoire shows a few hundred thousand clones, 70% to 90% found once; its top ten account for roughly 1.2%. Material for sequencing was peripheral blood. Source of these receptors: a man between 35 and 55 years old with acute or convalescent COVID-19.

This chain's CDR3 is CAWSPGLGRGHEQYF. CDR3 sequence (DNA): TGTGCCTGGTCTCCTGGTCTGGGCAGGGGGCACGAGCAGTACTTC. The chain recombines TRBV30 with TRBJ2-7; TRBD1 agrees at 8 bases. CDR3 length equals 15 residues. Per the germline V gene, CDR1 is GTSNPN and CDR2 is SVGIG (reference sequence). The V gene end was trimmed by 5 bases and the J gene end by 5 bases; junction bases not matched to a gene: 14.

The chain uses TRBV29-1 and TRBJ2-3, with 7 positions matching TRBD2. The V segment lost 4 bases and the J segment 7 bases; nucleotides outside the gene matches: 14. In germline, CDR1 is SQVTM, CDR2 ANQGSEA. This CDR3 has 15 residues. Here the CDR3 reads CSVGPRDGGLNTQYF. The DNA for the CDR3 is TGCAGCGTTGGGCCCCGGGACGGGGGGTTGAATACGCAGTATTTT.

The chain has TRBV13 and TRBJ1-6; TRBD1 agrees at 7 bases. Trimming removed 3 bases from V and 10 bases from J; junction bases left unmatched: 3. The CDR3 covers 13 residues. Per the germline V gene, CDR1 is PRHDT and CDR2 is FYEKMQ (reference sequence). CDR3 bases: TGTGCCAGCAGCTTGACAGGGAGGTCACCCCTCCACTTT. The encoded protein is CASSLTGRSPLHF.

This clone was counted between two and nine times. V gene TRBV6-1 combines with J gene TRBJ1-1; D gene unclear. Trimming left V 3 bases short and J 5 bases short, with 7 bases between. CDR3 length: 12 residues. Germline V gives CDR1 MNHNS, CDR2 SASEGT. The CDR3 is CASSDPGTEAFF. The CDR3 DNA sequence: TGTGCCAGCAGTGATCCGGGAACTGAAGCTTTCTTT.

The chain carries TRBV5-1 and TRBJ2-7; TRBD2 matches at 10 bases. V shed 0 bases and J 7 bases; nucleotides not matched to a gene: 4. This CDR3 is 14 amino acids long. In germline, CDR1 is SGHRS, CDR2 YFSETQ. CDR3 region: CASSLESGGEEQYF. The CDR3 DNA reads TGCGCCAGCAGCTTGGAAAGCGGGGGGGAGGAGCAGTACTTC.

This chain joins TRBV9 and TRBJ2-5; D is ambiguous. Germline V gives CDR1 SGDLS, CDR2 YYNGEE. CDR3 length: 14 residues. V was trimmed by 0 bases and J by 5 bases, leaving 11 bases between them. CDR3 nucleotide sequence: TGTGCCAGCAGCGTAGGGGCCTCTCGGGAGACCCAGTACTTC. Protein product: CASSVGASRETQYF. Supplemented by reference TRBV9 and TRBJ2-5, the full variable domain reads DSGVTQTPKHLITATGQRVTLRCSPRSGDLSVYWYQQSLDQGLQFLIQYYNGEERAKGNILERFSAQQFPDLHSELNLSSLELGDSALYFCASSVGASRETQYFGPGTRLLVL.

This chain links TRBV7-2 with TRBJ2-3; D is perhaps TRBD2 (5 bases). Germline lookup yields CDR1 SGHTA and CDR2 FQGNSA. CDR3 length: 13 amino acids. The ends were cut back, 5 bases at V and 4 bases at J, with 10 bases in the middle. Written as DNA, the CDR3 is TGTGCCAGCAGCCCGAGGGAATCAGATACGCAGTATTTT. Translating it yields CASSPRESDTQYF.

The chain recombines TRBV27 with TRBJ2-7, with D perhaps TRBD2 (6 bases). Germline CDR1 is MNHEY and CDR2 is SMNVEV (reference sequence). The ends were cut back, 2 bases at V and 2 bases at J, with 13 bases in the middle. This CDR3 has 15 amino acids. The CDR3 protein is CASSLGLTRTYEQYF. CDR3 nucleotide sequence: TGTGCCAGCAGTTTAGGACTAACTAGGACCTACGAGCAGTACTTC.

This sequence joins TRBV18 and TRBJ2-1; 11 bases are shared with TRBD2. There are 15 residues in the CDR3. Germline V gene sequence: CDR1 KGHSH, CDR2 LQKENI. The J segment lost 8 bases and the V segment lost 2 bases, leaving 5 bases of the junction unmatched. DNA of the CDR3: TGTGCCAGCTCACCAACTAGCGGGAGAGGTGATGAGCAGTTCTTC. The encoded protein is CASSPTSGRGDEQFF.

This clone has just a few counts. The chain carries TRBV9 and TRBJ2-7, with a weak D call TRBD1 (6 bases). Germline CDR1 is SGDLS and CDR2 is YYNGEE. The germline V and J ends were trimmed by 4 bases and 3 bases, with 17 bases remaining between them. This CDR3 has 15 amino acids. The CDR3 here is CASSLTGTGDYEQYF. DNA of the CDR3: TGTGCCAGCAGCTTAACAGGGACCGGGGACTACGAGCAGTACTTC.

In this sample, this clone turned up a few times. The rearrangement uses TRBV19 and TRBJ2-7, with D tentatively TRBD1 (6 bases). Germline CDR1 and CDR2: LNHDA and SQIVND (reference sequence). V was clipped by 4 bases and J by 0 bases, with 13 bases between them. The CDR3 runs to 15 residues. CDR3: CASSTRTASSYEQYF. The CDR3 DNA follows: TGTGCCAGTAGTACCCGGACAGCGAGCTCCTACGAGCAGTACTTC. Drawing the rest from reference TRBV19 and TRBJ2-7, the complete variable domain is DGGITQSPKYLFRKEGQNVTLSCEQNLNHDAMYWYRQDPGQGLRLIYYSQIVNDFQKGDIAEGYSVSREKKESFPLTVTSAQKNPTAFYLCASSTRTASSYEQYFGPGTRLTVT.

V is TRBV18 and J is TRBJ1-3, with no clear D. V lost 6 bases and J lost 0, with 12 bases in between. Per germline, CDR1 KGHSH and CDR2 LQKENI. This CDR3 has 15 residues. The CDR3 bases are TGTGCCAGCTCCGAACTTCCACGCTCTGGAAACACCATATATTTT. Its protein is CASSELPRSGNTIYF. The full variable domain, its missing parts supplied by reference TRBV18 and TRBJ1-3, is NAGVMQNPRHLVRRRGQEARLRCSPMKGHSHVYWYRQLPEEGLKFMVYLQKENIIDESGMPKERFSAEFPKEGPSILRIQQVVRGDSAAYFCASSELPRSGNTIYFGEGSWLTVV.

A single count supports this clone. CDR3 DNA sequence: TGTGCCAGCAGCCGATGGGACAGGGGAACAACTGAAGCTTTCTTT. Translated, it gives CASSRWDRGTTEAFF. The J gene is TRBJ1-1, the V gene TRBV3-1 (or the pseudogene TRBV3-2); 10 bases line up with TRBD1. The CDR3 has 15 amino acids. Germline V gene sequence: CDR1 LGHDT, CDR2 YNNKEL (reference sequence). With 4 bases clipped from V and 5 bases from J, the junction kept 7 bases outside the gene matches.

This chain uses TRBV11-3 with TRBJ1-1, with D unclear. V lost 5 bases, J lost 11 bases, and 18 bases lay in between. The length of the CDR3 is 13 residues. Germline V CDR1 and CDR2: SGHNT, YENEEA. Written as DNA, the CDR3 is TGTGCCAGCAGCGCGGGGAGCCAAGACGAGGCTTTCTTT. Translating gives CASSAGSQDEAFF.

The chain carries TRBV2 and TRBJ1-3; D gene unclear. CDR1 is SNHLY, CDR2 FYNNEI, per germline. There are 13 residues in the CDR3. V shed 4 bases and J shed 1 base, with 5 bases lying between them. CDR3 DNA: TGTGCCAGCAGTGCCCGGTCTGGAAACACCATATATTTT. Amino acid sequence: CASSARSGNTIYF.

CDR3 nucleotides: TGTGCCAGCAGCTTAAGTCCCCGGGGGGGCCCCTACAATGAGCAGTTCTTC. The encoded protein is CASSLSPRGGPYNEQFF. The chain has TRBV7-3 and TRBJ2-1, with 8 positions matching TRBD2. Trimming removed 1 base from V and 2 bases from J; junction bases left unmatched: 7. Per the germline V gene, CDR1 is SGHTA and CDR2 is FQGTGA. CDR3 length: 17 residues. The full variable domain, in which reference TRBV7-3 and TRBJ2-1 provide the parts outside the CDR3, is GAGVSQTPSNKVTEKGKYVELRCDPISGHTALYWYRQSLGQGPEFLIYFQGTGAADDSGLPNDRFFAVRPEGSVSTLKIQRTERGDSAVYLCASSLSPRGGPYNEQFFGPGTRLTVL.

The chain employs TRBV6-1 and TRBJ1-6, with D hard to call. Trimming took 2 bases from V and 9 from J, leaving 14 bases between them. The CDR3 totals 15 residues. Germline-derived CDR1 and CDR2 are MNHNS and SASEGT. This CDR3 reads CASSETPYLASPLHF. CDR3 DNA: TGTGCCAGCAGTGAAACACCGTACCTTGCTTCACCCCTCCACTTT.

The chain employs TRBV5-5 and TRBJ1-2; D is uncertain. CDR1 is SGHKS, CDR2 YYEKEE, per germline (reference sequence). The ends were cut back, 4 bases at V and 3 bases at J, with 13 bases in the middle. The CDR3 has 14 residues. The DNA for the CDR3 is TGTGCCAGCAGCCCCCGGGTTGAAGACTATGGCTACACCTTC. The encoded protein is CASSPRVEDYGYTF. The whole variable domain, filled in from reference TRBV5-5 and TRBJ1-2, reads DAGVTQSPTHLIKTRGQQVTLRCSPISGHKSVSWYQQVLGQGPQFIFQYYEKEERGRGNFPDRFSARQFPNYSSELNVNALLLGDSALYLCASSPRVEDYGYTFGSGTRLTVV.

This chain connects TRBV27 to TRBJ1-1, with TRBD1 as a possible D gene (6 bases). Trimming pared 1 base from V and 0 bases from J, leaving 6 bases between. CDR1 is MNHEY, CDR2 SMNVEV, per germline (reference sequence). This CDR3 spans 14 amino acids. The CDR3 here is CASSLYRVNTEAFF. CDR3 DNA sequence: TGTGCCAGCAGTTTATACAGGGTGAACACTGAAGCTTTCTTT.

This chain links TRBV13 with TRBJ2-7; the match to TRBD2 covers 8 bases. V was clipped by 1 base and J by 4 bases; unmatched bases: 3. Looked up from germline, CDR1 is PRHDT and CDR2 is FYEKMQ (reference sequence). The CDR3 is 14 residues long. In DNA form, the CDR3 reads TGTGCCAGCAGCTTAGAATCTAGCGGGTACGAGCAGTACTTC. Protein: CASSLESSGYEQYF.